This TCR beta chain was observed in a study of blood T cell repertoires in COVID-19. Study-wide background: COVID-19 samples from acute and convalescent phases originated in the United States, Italy and Spain. T cells, B-cell-depleted T cells, or PBMCs provided the cDNA or gDNA that served as material.

A Seattle source enrolled patients during active infection and followed them longitudinally. Using immunoSEQ multiplex PCR, the repertoire was profiled, and TCRdb retains in-frame clones only, with some absent. The repertoire holds under 250,000 clones, with roughly 85% as singletons. V gave up 5 bases and J gave up 0 bases, with 7 bases separating them. This CDR3 region has 13 residues. The clonotype was recovered from a woman in her seventies with COVID-19, enrolled during active disease. The gene calls are TRBV12-3 or TRBV12-4 and TRBJ1-1; no clear D. The specimen was peripheral blood. The CDR3 here is CASSRGMNTEAFF. DNA of the CDR3: TGTGCCAGCAGTAGAGGGATGAACACTGAAGCTTTCTTT.